The following is a T cell receptor beta chain sequence with its context. Time point here: patch test 1, 2 weeks after DPC sensitization. Treatment noted: therapeutic diphenylcyclopropenone sensitization with weekly scalp DPC. V shed 4 bases and J shed 0 bases, with 7 bases lying between them. From germline, CDR1 is ENHRY and CDR2 SYGVKD. The CDR3 runs to 13 residues. The data were obtained in a study of human T cells and chemical hapten exposure. TCRdb itself ran the RACE reads through MiXCR, one entry per CDR3 protein. The sample comprises approximately 350,000 distinct CDR3 sequences, around 7% of which are singletons, and more than 7% rests with the top ten.

This TCR was sampled from a woman younger than 35 with alopecia areata. Some clones in this sample may be carry-over from other donors' samples. Sequencing was performed on whole blood, taken in connection with sensitization to the hapten diphenylcyclopropenone (DPC). The chain is built from TRBV10-3 and TRBJ2-7, with a weak D call TRBD1 (6 bases). The CDR3 sequence: CAISGQDSYEQYF. In DNA, the CDR3 is TGTGCCATCAGTGGACAGGACTCCTACGAGCAGTACTTC.